This T cell receptor beta chain was sequenced during a study of blood T cells in healthy people across ages. This clonotype was found a few times. The target antigen is unknown. Staff drew around 10 milliliters of peripheral blood from each donor. Primed by a sample-barcoded 5' primer and a J-beta primer mix, a second PCR proceeded for about 6 to 11 cycles. Via MiXCR, TCRdb re-called the 5' RACE reads, giving one row per CDR3 protein. The data contain about 570,000 distinct CDR3 sequences, 25% to 30% of them singletons. Overall study findings and caveats: PBMCs left unsorted prevented a conclusive naive versus antigen-experienced comparison.

Sequencing was performed on blood. The TCR was taken from a woman aged 70-85 years in good health.

The CDR3 loop reads CATSRRGRGQPQHF. The CDR3, as DNA: TGTGCCACCAGCAGAAGGGGGCGGGGGCAGCCCCAGCATTTT. The J gene is TRBJ1-5, the V gene TRBV15; 7 positions agree with TRBD1. Germline-derived CDR1 and CDR2 are LNHNV and YYDKDF (reference sequence). The junction had 5 bases not matched to a gene; V was cut back by 2 bases and J by 7 bases. The CDR3 runs to 14 residues.